This TCR beta chain is from a study of response to subunit inactivated influenza vaccine. Findings and limits, study-wide: Each seasonal influenza vaccination, the authors suggested, recruits few new T cells.

A remark on this clonotype: What it recognizes is unknown.

Each CDR3 protein is one row after TCRdb ran MiXCR on the RT-PCR reads. The data show under 500,000 distinct CDR3 sequences, roughly 11% seen once. The CDR3 consists of 15 residues. Looked up from germline, CDR1 is ENHRY and CDR2 is SYGVKD. The junction had 12 bases not matched to a gene; V was cut back by 11 bases and J by 2 bases. The chain joins TRBV10-3 to TRBJ2-1; 7 bases agree with TRBD1. The source is a man between 50 and 59 years old who received an inactivated influenza vaccine. Source: PBMCs from blood, taken around seven weeks after vaccination. CDR3 DNA: TGTGCCGTGGGCGAGGGGGCTGGGCCCTACAATGAGCAGTTCTTC. Its translation: CAVGEGAGPYNEQFF.